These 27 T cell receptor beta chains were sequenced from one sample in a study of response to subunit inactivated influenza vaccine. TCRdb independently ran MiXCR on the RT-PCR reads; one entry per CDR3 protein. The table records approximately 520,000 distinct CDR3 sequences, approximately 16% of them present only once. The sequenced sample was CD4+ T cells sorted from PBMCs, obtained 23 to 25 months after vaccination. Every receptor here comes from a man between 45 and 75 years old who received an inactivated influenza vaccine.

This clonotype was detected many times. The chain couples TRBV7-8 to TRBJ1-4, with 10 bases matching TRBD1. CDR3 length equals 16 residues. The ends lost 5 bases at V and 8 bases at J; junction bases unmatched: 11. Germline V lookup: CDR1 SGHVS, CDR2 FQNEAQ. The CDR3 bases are TGTGCCAGCAGCCCCCCCAACGACAGGGGGCTAGAAAAACTGTTTTTT. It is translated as CASSPPNDRGLEKLFF. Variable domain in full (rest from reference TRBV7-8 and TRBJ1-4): GAGVSQSPRYKVAKRGQDVALRCDPISGHVSLFWYQQALGQGPEFLTYFQNEAQLDKSGLPSDRFFAERPEGSVSTLKIQRTQQEDSAVYLCASSPPNDRGLEKLFFGSGTQLSVL.

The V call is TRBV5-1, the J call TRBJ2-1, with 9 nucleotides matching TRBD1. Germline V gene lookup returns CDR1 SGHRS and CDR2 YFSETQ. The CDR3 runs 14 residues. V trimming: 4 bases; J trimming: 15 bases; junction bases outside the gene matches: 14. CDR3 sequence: CASSLDRGGSTRFF. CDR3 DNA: TGCGCCAGCAGCCTGGACAGGGGAGGCTCGACGCGGTTCTTC.

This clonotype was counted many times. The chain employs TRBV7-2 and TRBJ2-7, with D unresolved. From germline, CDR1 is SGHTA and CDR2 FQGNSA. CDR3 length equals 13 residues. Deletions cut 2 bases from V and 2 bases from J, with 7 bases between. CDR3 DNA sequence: TGTGCCAGCAGCTTAAATCAAGCCTACGAGCAGTACTTC. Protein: CASSLNQAYEQYF.

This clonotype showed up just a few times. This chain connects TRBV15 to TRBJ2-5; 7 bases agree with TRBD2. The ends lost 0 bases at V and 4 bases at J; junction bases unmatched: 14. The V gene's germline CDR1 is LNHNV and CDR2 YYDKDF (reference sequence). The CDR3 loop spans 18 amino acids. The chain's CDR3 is CATSRDRGEGPSLETQYF. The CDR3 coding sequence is TGTGCCACCAGCAGAGATCGAGGGGAGGGCCCATCGTTAGAGACCCAGTACTTC.

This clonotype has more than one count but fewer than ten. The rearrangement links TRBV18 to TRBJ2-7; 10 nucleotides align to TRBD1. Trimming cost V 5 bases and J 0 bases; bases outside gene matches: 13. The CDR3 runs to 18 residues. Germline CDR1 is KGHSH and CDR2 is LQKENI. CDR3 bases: TGTGCCAGCTCAGCCCAGGACAGGGGGTGGATCAGCTCCTACGAGCAGTACTTC. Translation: CASSAQDRGWISSYEQYF. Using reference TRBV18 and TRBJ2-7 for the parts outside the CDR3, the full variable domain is NAGVMQNPRHLVRRRGQEARLRCSPMKGHSHVYWYRQLPEEGLKFMVYLQKENIIDESGMPKERFSAEFPKEGPSILRIQQVVRGDSAAYFCASSAQDRGWISSYEQYFGPGTRLTVT.

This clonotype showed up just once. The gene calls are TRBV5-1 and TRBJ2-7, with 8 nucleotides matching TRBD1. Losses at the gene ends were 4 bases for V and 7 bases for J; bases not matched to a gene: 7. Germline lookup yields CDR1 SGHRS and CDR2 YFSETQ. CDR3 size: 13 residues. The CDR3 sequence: CASSPGTGLEQYF. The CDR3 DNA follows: TGCGCCAGCAGCCCCGGGACAGGTTTGGAGCAGTACTTC.

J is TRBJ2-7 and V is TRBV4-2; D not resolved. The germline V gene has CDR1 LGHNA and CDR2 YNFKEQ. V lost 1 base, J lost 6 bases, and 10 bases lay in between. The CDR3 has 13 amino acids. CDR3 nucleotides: TGTGCCAGCAGCCAAGTTCAGTCCGGCGAGCAGTACTTC. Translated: CASSQVQSGEQYF.

CDR3 DNA: TGTGCCAGCAGCGTAGACGGCGGGAACATTCAGTACTTC. This gives the protein CASSVDGGNIQYF. This chain links TRBV9 with TRBJ2-4; possibly TRBD2 for D (5 bases). Per germline, CDR1 SGDLS and CDR2 YYNGEE. V shed 0 bases and J shed 7 bases, with 8 bases lying between them. The CDR3 consists of 13 residues.

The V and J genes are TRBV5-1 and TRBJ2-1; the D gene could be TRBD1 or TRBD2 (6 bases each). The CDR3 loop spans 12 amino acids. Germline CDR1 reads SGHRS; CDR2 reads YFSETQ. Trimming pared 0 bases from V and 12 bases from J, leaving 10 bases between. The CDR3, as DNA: TGCGCCAGCAGCTTGGGCGAGGGGGGGCAGTTCTTC. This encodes CASSLGEGGQFF.

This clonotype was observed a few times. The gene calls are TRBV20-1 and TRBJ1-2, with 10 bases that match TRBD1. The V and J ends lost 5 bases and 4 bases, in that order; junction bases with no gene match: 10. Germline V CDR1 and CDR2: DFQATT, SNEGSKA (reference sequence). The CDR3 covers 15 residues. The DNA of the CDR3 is TGCAGTGCTCCTGGTGGGACAGGGGAGGGCTATGGCTACACCTTC. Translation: CSAPGGTGEGYGYTF.

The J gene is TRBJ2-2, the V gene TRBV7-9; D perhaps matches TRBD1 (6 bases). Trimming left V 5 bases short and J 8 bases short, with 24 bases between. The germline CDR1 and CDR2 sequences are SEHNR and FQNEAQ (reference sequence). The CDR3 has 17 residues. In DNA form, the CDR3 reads TGTGCCAGCAGCGGGGGCCGGGACGGAACCACTAGAGGGGAGCTGTTTTTT. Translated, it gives CASSGGRDGTTRGELFF. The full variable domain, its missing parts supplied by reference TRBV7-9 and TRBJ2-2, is DTGVSQNPRHKITKRGQNVTFRCDPISEHNRLYWYRQTLGQGPEFLTYFQNEAQLEKSRLLSDRFSAERPKGSFSTLEIQRTEQGDSAMYLCASSGGRDGTTRGELFFGEGSRLTVL.

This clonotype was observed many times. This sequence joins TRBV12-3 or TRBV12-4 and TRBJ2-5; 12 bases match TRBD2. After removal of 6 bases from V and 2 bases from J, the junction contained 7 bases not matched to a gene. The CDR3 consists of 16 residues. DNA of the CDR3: TGTGCCAGCAGCGCGACTAGCGGGGGAGTACAAGAGACCCAGTACTTC. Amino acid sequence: CASSATSGGVQETQYF.

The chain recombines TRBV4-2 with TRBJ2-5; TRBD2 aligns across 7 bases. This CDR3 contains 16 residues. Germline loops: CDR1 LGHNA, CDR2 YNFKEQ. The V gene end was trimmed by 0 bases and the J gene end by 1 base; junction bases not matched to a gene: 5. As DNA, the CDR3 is TGTGCCAGCAGCCAAGATCGCGGGGGACTCCAAGAGACCCAGTACTTC. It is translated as CASSQDRGGLQETQYF.

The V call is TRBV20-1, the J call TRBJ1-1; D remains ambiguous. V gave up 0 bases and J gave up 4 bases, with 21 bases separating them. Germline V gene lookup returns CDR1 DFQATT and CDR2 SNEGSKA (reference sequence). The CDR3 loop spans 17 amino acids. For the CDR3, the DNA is TGCAGTGCTAGAGATAGAAGGGCCGGAGCTCTCTTCACTGAAGCTTTCTTT. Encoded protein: CSARDRRAGALFTEAFF.

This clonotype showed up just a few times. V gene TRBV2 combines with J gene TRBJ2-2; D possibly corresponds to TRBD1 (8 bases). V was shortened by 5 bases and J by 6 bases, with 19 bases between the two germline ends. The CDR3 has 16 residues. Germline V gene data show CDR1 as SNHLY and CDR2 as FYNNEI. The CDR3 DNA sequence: TGTGCCAGCAGTCCCCTCACAGGGGGGGGGTCCGGGGAGCTGTTTTTT. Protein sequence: CASSPLTGGGSGELFF.

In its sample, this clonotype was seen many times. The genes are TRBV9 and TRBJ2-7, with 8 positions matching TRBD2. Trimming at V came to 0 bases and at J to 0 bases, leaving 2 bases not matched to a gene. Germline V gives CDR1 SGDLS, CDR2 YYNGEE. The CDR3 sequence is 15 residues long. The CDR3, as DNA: TGTGCCAGCAGCGTAGCCGGGACTAGCTCCTACGAGCAGTACTTC. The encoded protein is CASSVAGTSSYEQYF.

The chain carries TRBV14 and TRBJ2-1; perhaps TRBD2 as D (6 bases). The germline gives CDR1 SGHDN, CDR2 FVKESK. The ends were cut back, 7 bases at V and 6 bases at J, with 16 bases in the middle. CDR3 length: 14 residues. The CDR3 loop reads CASTRGTSRNEQFF. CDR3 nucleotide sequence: TGTGCCAGCACCCGGGGGACCTCTCGCAATGAGCAGTTCTTC.

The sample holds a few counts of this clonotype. The CDR3 region has the DNA TGTGCCATCAGTACCGGGACTAGCGGAGGTGGTTCCTACAATGAGCAGTTCTTC. The encoded protein is CAISTGTSGGGSYNEQFF. This chain uses TRBV10-3 with TRBJ2-1, with 11 bases lining up with TRBD2. The V gene end was trimmed by 5 bases and the J gene end by 1 base; junction bases not matched to a gene: 10. The CDR3 is 18 amino acids. Germline CDR1 ENHRY, CDR2 SYGVKD.

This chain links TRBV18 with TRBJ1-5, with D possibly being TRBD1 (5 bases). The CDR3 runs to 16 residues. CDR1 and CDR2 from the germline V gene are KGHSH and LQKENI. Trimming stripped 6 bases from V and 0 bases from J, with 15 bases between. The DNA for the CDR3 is TGTGCCAGCTCGTTGGACAAACTCTATAGCAATCAGCCCCAGCATTTT. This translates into CASSLDKLYSNQPQHF.

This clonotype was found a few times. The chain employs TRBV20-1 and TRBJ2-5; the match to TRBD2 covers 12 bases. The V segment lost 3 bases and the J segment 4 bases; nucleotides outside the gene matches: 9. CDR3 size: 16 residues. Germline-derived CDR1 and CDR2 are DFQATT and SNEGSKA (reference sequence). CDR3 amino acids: CSASELAGGRRETQYF. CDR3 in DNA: TGCAGTGCTAGTGAACTAGCGGGGGGCCGAAGAGAGACCCAGTACTTC.

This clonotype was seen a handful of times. The CDR3 DNA follows: TGTGCCATCAGTGAAAGGACAGGGGGTCCCGGGGAGCTGTTTTTT. The encoded protein is CAISERTGGPGELFF. V is TRBV10-3 and J is TRBJ2-2; 10 positions agree with TRBD1. J lost 6 bases, V lost 3 bases, and 4 bases had no gene match. The CDR3 loop spans 15 amino acids. Germline assignment: CDR1 ENHRY and CDR2 SYGVKD.

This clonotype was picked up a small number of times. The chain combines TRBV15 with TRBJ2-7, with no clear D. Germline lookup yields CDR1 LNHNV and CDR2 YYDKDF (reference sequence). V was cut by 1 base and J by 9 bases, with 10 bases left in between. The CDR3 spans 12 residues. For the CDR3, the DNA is TGTGCCACCAGCAGAGGACCGGACCTGCAGTACTTC. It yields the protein CATSRGPDLQYF.

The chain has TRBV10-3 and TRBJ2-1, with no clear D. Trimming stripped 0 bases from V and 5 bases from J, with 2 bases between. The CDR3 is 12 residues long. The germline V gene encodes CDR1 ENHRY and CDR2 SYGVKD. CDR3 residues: CAISESDNEQFF. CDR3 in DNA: TGTGCCATCAGTGAGTCGGACAATGAGCAGTTCTTC.

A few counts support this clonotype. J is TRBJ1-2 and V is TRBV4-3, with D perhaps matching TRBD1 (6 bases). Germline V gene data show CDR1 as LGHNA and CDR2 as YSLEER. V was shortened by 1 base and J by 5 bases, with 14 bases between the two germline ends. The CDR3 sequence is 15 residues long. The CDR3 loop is CASSQAGVGWYGYTF. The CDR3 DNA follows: TGCGCCAGCAGCCAAGCAGGGGTTGGGTGGTATGGCTACACCTTC.

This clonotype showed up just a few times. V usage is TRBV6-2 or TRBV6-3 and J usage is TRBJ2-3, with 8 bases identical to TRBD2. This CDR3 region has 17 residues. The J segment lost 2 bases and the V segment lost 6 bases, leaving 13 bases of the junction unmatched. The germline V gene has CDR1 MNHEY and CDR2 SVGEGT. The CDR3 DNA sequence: TGTGCCAGCAGCCACCGATTCCGGCGGGGGGCCACAGATACGCAGTATTTT. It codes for CASSHRFRRGATDTQYF.

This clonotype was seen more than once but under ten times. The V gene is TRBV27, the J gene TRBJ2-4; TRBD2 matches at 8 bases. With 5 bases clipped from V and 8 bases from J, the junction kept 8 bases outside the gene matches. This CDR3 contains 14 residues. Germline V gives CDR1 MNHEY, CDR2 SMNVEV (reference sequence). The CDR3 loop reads CASSPRTSMDIQYF. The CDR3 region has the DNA TGTGCCAGCAGTCCGAGGACTAGCATGGACATTCAGTACTTC.

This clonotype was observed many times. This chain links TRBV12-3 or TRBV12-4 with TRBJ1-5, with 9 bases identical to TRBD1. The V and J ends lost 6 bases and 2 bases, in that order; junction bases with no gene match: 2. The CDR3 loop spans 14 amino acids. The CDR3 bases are TGTGCCAGCAGAAGGACAGGGGGCAATCAGCCCCAGCATTTT. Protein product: CASRRTGGNQPQHF.